Below are 5 T cell receptor beta chains sequenced from a single sample in a study of cytomegalovirus exposure and HLA in healthy donors (dated by TCRdb to between 2016 and 2019). The library was prepared using the immunoSEQ multiplex PCR assay. A mixture of 60 forward primers for TCR Vbeta segments and 13 reverse primers for TCR Jbeta segments was used in the multiplex PCR. What TCRdb holds here is the immuneACCESS table cut down to in-frame rearrangements. Part of the clones is not present; checked against another copy, under half of the missing clones reflect an unresolved V gene, and the others are unexplained. The sample table contains around 65,000 clones; only one count was recorded for around four fifths of them. Together, the top ten hold around 4.2% of the sample. The specimen was PBMCs. Receptors were obtained from a woman in her thirties in good health and CMV-seronegative.

The CDR3 here is CSASRVAGGEKNEQFF. In DNA form, the CDR3 reads TGCAGCGCGTCTAGAGTAGCGGGAGGTGAAAAGAATGAGCAGTTCTTC. The chain recombines TRBV29-1 with TRBJ2-1, with 10 bases matching TRBD2. V trimming: 7 bases; J trimming: 7 bases; junction bases outside the gene matches: 16. The CDR3 sequence is 16 residues long. CDR1 is SQVTM, CDR2 ANQGSEA, per germline.

V is TRBV14 and J is TRBJ2-7, with D perhaps TRBD2 (6 bases). Per germline, CDR1 SGHDN and CDR2 FVKESK. V lost 1 base, J lost 3 bases, and 10 bases lay in between. The CDR3 has 14 amino acids. The CDR3 DNA reads TGTGCCAGCAGCCAAGGGGGGACTCTCTACGAGCAGTACTTC. It codes for CASSQGGTLYEQYF.

CDR3 loop: CASSFLAGGETQYF. The CDR3 DNA sequence: TGTGCCAGCAGCTTCCTAGCCGGAGGGGAGACCCAGTACTTC. The chain employs TRBV7-6 and TRBJ2-5; D may be TRBD2 (6 bases). The CDR3 has 14 residues. V shed 3 bases and J shed 5 bases, with 13 bases lying between them. Germline CDR1 reads SGHVS; CDR2 reads FNYEAQ.

This rearrangement joins TRBV7-9 to TRBJ2-3, with 9 bases identical to TRBD2. Germline-derived CDR1 and CDR2 are SEHNR and FQNEAQ (reference sequence). This CDR3 comprises 14 residues. V was clipped by 2 bases and J by 7 bases; unmatched bases: 4. The DNA for the CDR3 is TGTGCCAGCAGCTTATTAGCTAGCGGGAATACGCAGTATTTT. Translation gives CASSLLASGNTQYF.

The chain carries TRBV29-1 and TRBJ1-2, with D perhaps matching TRBD1 (5 bases). The CDR3 contains 17 residues. V lost 7 bases, J lost 3 bases, and 27 bases lay in between. CDR1 SQVTM and CDR2 ANQGSEA come from the germline V gene. CDR3 bases: TGCAGCGCTGTACCCGCTCGTGGGGCACTACAGGACTATGGCTACACCTTC. Encoded protein: CSAVPARGALQDYGYTF.